This T cell receptor (beta chain) was obtained from a study of blood T cell repertoires in COVID-19. For the study at large: The United States, Italy and Spain supplied acute and convalescent COVID-19 samples. T cells, B-cell-depleted T cells, or PBMCs supplied cDNA or gDNA.

Authors' processing steps: Amplified reference gene primers provided the basis for estimating nucleated cell counts. Clones were read by immunoSEQ multiplex PCR, and TCRdb kept only the in-frame ones, dropping some. V and J calls and clone size are copied from that table; D and trimming were computed from the DNA. The table includes some 250,000 clones, approximately 83% detected once. The CDR3 runs to 14 residues. CDR1 and CDR2 from the germline V gene are MDHEN and SYDVKM. The J segment lost 4 bases and the V segment lost 5 bases, leaving 4 bases of the junction unmatched. This TCR came from a man aged 30 to 39 who had recovered from COVID-19. The chain couples TRBV28 to TRBJ2-3; 9 positions match TRBD1. The sequenced sample was peripheral blood. The CDR3 region is CASSPTGGSDTQYF. CDR3 nucleotide sequence: TGTGCCAGCAGTCCGACAGGGGGATCAGATACGCAGTATTTT.